Listed below are T cell receptor beta chains from one sample, sequenced in a study of OX40 agonist ivuxolimab in advanced cancers. Sequencing used immunoSEQ multiplex PCR; TCRdb keeps in-frame clones, though not all of them. Of 55,000 to 70,000 clones listed, 84% are singletons. Material: CD4+ or CD8+ T cells sorted from blood, obtained in a trial of the OX40 agonist ivuxolimab. The receptor set was obtained from an adult with an advanced solid tumor such as melanoma, head and neck, liver or kidney cancer. Each CDR3 is given with its conserved first and last residue. The order of the fields is V gene, CDR3 protein.

>TRBV11-2
CASSRDRAYNEQFF
>TRBV15
CATSNQGGIGNTIYF
>TRBV1
CTSSQGDEYNEQFF
>TRBV15
CATSRGGPYEQYF
>TRBV9
CASSAPRQKVSGANVLTF
>TRBV7-3
CASSPRASANEQFF
>TRBV19
CASSQGQQNTEAFF
>TRBV7-9
CASSQRQGGTDTQYF
>TRBV7-6
CASSLGAFSGRGNEQFF
>TRBV6-5
CASSYTRMEGDYGYTF
>TRBV19
CASTKVGGDSTYEQYF
>TRBV28
CASSSAQTTEAFF
>TRBV7-3
CASSLTNSGNTIYF
>TRBV28
CASSLGAYNSPLHF
>TRBV2
CASSPVGGAGYTF
>TRBV6-5
CASSYSSTSMAFF
>TRBV30
CAWRAGIETQYF
>TRBV28
CASSLWGDSAYEQYF
>TRBV7-9
CASKGGSGNTIYF
>TRBV2
CASSPERGGQPQHF
>TRBV2
CASRLNQPGNTIYF
>TRBV1
CTSSPHGRVYEQYF
>TRBV6-6
CASSQLTATYEQYF
>TRBV6-5
CASSYDLEALNEQFF
>TRBV28
CASSRTSGTGETQYF
>TRBV4-1
CASSQDHAVGLAGGPDTQYF
>TRBV19
CASSMVTGGDYEQYF
>TRBV7-9
CASTLTTGPTDTQYF
>TRBV11-2
CASSWGDRGYIQYF
>TRBV7-3
CASSATDRTYNEQFF
>TRBV6-5
CASSYDRDMDEQFF
>TRBV5-4
CASRAGNEQFF
>TRBV10-2
CASSEPKRGGTDTQYF
>TRBV5-6
CASSSPGQAIGYTF
>TRBV6-5
CASSRPLAKKQYF
>TRBV4-1
CASSRGDRNSPLHF
>TRBV19
CASSLQGGTGELFF
>TRBV11-2
CASSLRADYLSTDTQYF
>TRBV28
CASTEQGSYNSPLHF
>TRBV30
CAWSPVTGTKQFF
>TRBV19
CASSSSGTDTQYF
>TRBV23-1
CAKPARQYF
>TRBV11-2
CASSLDAPYKDSGNTIYF
>TRBV6-5
CASMQGGPNYGYTF
>TRBV4-1
CASSQDTGPPKNSPLHF